Only one count was recorded for the clone carrying this TCR beta chain. The cohort comprised adults aged roughly 18 to 95 years residing in 20 to 30 US areas. Membership in each cohort depended on participant-reported clinical history. Germline-derived CDR1 and CDR2 are MGHDK and SYGVNS. Unmatched junction bases numbered 7, after V lost 6 bases and J lost 9 bases. The CDR3 loop spans 15 amino acids. Generated by immunoSEQ multiplex PCR, the TCRdb table keeps only in-frame clones and is missing some. The table lists about 280,000 clones, approximately 78% of them singletons. This record belongs to a study of blood T cell repertoires in COVID-19.

The receptor was derived from a man between 40 and 49 years old who had been exposed to COVID-19. This chain joins TRBV25-1 and TRBJ2-1, with 14 bases fitting TRBD2. The sample comprised PBMCs or T cells enriched from blood (not recorded which). CDR3 in DNA: TGTGCCAGCAGCTCAGGCGGGACTAGCGGGGGTGAGCAGTTCTTC. This sequence encodes CASSSGGTSGGEQFF.